The next 30 T cell receptor beta chains were all read from a single sample in a study of blood T cell repertoires in COVID-19. Only in-frame clones appear in the TCRdb table, and some are missing; sequencing was by immunoSEQ multiplex PCR. The top ten hold around 1.2% of the sample, which has 210,000 or so clones, under 95% seen once. The source material was peripheral blood. Receptors originate from a man younger than 40 with acute or convalescent COVID-19.

This chain joins TRBV3-1 (or the pseudogene TRBV3-2) and TRBJ2-7; D is unclear. Germline lookup yields CDR1 LGHDT and CDR2 YNNKEL (reference sequence). Trimming pared 1 base from V and 3 bases from J, leaving 13 bases between. The CDR3 contains 15 residues. CDR3 nucleotide sequence: TGTGCCAGCAGCCAAGCCTGGCTTGAGGTCTACGAGCAGTACTTC. It specifies CASSQAWLEVYEQYF.

The chain employs TRBV5-8 and TRBJ2-5; 9 bases are shared with TRBD2. Germline lookup yields CDR1 SGHTS and CDR2 YDEGEE. Trimming at V came to 4 bases and at J to 4 bases, leaving 5 bases not matched to a gene. This CDR3 is 14 amino acids long. DNA of the CDR3: TGTGCCAGCAGCCGGGGACTAGCCCTAGAGACCCAGTACTTC. Protein product: CASSRGLALETQYF.

The rearrangement joins TRBV29-1 to TRBJ1-1; D is possibly TRBD1 (6 bases). Germline V gives CDR1 SQVTM, CDR2 ANQGSEA. There are 12 residues in the CDR3. V was clipped by 7 bases and J by 1 base, with 10 bases between them. In DNA, the CDR3 is TGCAGCGGTACAGGGCGGAACACTGAAGCTTTCTTT. This sequence encodes CSGTGRNTEAFF.

The J gene is TRBJ2-7, the V gene TRBV5-1, with D perhaps TRBD2 (5 bases). Germline values: CDR1 SGHRS, CDR2 YFSETQ. CDR3 length equals 15 residues. V dropped 4 bases and J dropped 0 bases, with 14 bases sitting between them. In DNA, the CDR3 is TGCGCCAGCAGCCCCCAAGCCGGACTCTCCTACGAGCAGTACTTC. Translated: CASSPQAGLSYEQYF.

In its sample, this clone was seen once. The chain's CDR3 is CASSVTGASTDTQYF. The DNA of the CDR3 is TGTGCCAGCAGCGTAACAGGGGCTAGCACAGATACGCAGTATTTT. This chain joins TRBV6-6 and TRBJ2-3; 7 positions match TRBD1. The CDR3 is made up of 15 amino acids. Germline values: CDR1 MNHNY, CDR2 SVGAGI (reference sequence). The trim removed 6 bases at V and 0 bases at J, leaving 6 bases unmatched.

The rearrangement links TRBV24-1 to TRBJ2-2; 12 nucleotides line up with TRBD1. Germline-derived CDR1 and CDR2 are KGHDR and SFDVKD. CDR3 length: 18 residues. V trimming: 3 bases; J trimming: 6 bases; junction bases outside the gene matches: 10. CDR3 protein: CATSDPGQGAIGAGELFF. For the CDR3, the DNA is TGTGCCACCAGTGATCCGGGACAGGGGGCCATAGGCGCCGGGGAGCTGTTTTTT.

The V gene is TRBV10-3, the J gene TRBJ2-3; 11 bases align to TRBD2. CDR1 and CDR2 from the germline V gene are ENHRY and SYGVKD. The V and J ends lost 4 bases and 4 bases, in that order; junction bases with no gene match: 7. The CDR3 contains 16 residues. This chain's CDR3 is CAISAVGTSGSDTQYF. For the CDR3, the DNA is TGTGCCATCAGTGCTGTGGGGACTAGCGGTTCAGATACGCAGTATTTT.

The chain employs TRBV2 and TRBJ1-5; D possibly corresponds to TRBD1 (6 bases). Germline V gene sequence: CDR1 SNHLY, CDR2 FYNNEI. V lost 2 bases to trimming and J lost 6 bases, with 17 bases between them. The CDR3 length is 16 residues. The CDR3 DNA follows: TGTGCCAGCAGTGAAAGCATACCCCAAGGGGGTCAGCCCCAGCATTTT. Its protein product is CASSESIPQGGQPQHF.

CDR3 in DNA: TGTGCCAGCAGCTTACGGGTTCTCAGCTCCTACAATGAGCAGTTCTTC. It translates to CASSLRVLSSYNEQFF. This rearrangement joins TRBV7-8 to TRBJ2-1; D uncertain. The CDR3 extends over 16 amino acids. Germline V gene sequence: CDR1 SGHVS, CDR2 FQNEAQ. V was pared by 2 bases and J by 0 bases, with 11 bases between. Full variable domain (remainder filled in from reference TRBV7-8 and TRBJ2-1): GAGVSQSPRYKVAKRGQDVALRCDPISGHVSLFWYQQALGQGPEFLTYFQNEAQLDKSGLPSDRFFAERPEGSVSTLKIQRTQQEDSAVYLCASSLRVLSSYNEQFFGPGTRLTVL.

The DNA of the CDR3 is TGTGCCAGCAGTCGCCCCCCAGGGGCGTCGAATCAGCCCCAGCATTTT. It is translated as CASSRPPGASNQPQHF. The rearrangement uses TRBV28 and TRBJ1-5, with D possibly matching TRBD1 (6 bases). The CDR3 is 16 amino acids. V lost 5 bases to trimming and J lost 4 bases, with 18 bases between them. Looked up from germline, CDR1 is MDHEN and CDR2 is SYDVKM.

The chain has TRBV11-2 and TRBJ2-7; 11 nucleotides agree with TRBD1. The V gene end was trimmed by 1 base and the J gene end by 2 bases; junction bases not matched to a gene: 1. Germline CDR1 is SGHAT and CDR2 is FQNNGV. This CDR3 comprises 15 residues. CDR3 protein: CASSLGTGGAYEQYF. CDR3 DNA: TGTGCCAGCAGCTTAGGGACAGGGGGCGCCTACGAGCAGTACTTC. Filled out from reference TRBV11-2 and TRBJ2-7, the complete variable domain reads EAGVAQSPRYKIIEKRQSVAFWCNPISGHATLYWYQQILGQGPKLLIQFQNNGVVDDSQLPKDRFSAERLKGVDSTLKIQPAKLEDSAVYLCASSLGTGGAYEQYFGPGTRLTVT.

The rearrangement uses TRBV18 and TRBJ2-3; 8 bases fit TRBD2. CDR1 is KGHSH and CDR2 is LQKENI in the germline V gene. With V trimmed by 6 bases and J by 0 bases, 8 bases remained unmatched. The CDR3 has 16 amino acids. The CDR3: CASSPKLAASTDTQYF. CDR3 nucleotides: TGTGCCAGCTCGCCCAAACTAGCGGCCAGCACAGATACGCAGTATTTT.

The rearrangement uses TRBV28 and TRBJ2-7; weak D call: TRBD2 (7 bases). Deletions cut 1 base from V and 3 bases from J, with 16 bases between. There are 16 residues in the CDR3. Germline CDR1 is MDHEN and CDR2 is SYDVKM. CDR3: CASSLYFGGPGYEQYF. CDR3 DNA sequence: TGTGCCAGCAGTTTATATTTCGGGGGGCCAGGCTACGAGCAGTACTTC.

For this clone: The sample contains more than one DNA sequence encoding this CDR3. The chain combines TRBV18 with TRBJ2-7; 7 nucleotides line up with TRBD1. Germline CDR1 reads KGHSH; CDR2 reads LQKENI. Trimming cost V 2 bases and J 3 bases; bases outside gene matches: 1. The CDR3 runs 13 residues. CDR3 region: CASSPGTDYEQYF. The CDR3 DNA sequence: TGTGCCAGCTCACCAGGGACAGACTACGAGCAGTACTTC.

This clone was picked up one time. This chain uses TRBV5-6 with TRBJ2-7; D unresolved. The CDR3 length is 12 residues. CDR1 SGHDT and CDR2 YYEEEE come from the germline V gene. V was trimmed by 2 bases and J by 5 bases, leaving 8 bases between them. This CDR3 reads CASSFSVDEQYF. CDR3 sequence (DNA): TGTGCCAGCAGCTTTTCTGTTGACGAGCAGTACTTC. Variable domain in full (rest from reference TRBV5-6 and TRBJ2-7): DAGVTQSPTHLIKTRGQQVTLRCSPKSGHDTVSWYQQALGQGPQFIFQYYEEEERQRGNFPDRFSGHQFPNYSSELNVNALLLGDSALYLCASSFSVDEQYFGPGTRLTVT.

V gene TRBV28 combines with J gene TRBJ2-3, with TRBD2 matching 9 bases. The V segment lost 8 bases and the J segment 1 base; nucleotides outside the gene matches: 10. Germline lookup yields CDR1 MDHEN and CDR2 SYDVKM. The CDR3 consists of 16 residues. CDR3 nucleotides: TGTGCCAGCGGCCGGGCGGGGGGGCCGGGCACAGATACGCAGTATTTT. It specifies CASGRAGGPGTDTQYF.

The rearrangement joins TRBV6-6 to TRBJ1-1, with a weak D call TRBD1 (6 bases). The CDR3 is 16 residues long. Trimming pared 0 bases from V and 0 bases from J, leaving 11 bases between. Looked up from germline, CDR1 is MNHNY and CDR2 is SVGAGI (reference sequence). CDR3 sequence (DNA): TGTGCCAGCAGTTACTCAGGGGGAAAGTTGAACACTGAAGCTTTCTTT. Translated: CASSYSGGKLNTEAFF.

The J gene is TRBJ1-6, the V gene TRBV19; unclear D gene. Germline assignment: CDR1 LNHDA and CDR2 SQIVND (reference sequence). Trimming took 7 bases from V and 6 from J, leaving 25 bases between them. This CDR3 comprises 18 residues. The CDR3 nucleotides read TGTGCCAGTACCGCATTCTGGGCGGGATCTCACCTTAATTCACCCCTCCACTTT. Translated: CASTAFWAGSHLNSPLHF.

The rearrangement joins TRBV28 to TRBJ2-7, with a possible D match to TRBD1 (6 bases). The germline V and J ends were trimmed by 5 bases and 2 bases, with 16 bases remaining between them. This CDR3 has 15 amino acids. Germline V gene sequence: CDR1 MDHEN, CDR2 SYDVKM. CDR3 amino acids: CASSVVSGATYEQYF. DNA of the CDR3: TGTGCCAGCAGTGTCGTCTCAGGGGCGACCTACGAGCAGTACTTC.

The chain carries TRBV28 and TRBJ1-2; a possible D gene is TRBD1 (5 bases). The CDR3 is made up of 15 amino acids. The germline V and J ends were trimmed by 6 bases and 5 bases, with 19 bases remaining between them. CDR1 MDHEN and CDR2 SYDVKM come from the germline V gene. Written as DNA, the CDR3 is TGTGCCAGCAGCGCCCGGGTCAGGGCAGGGTATGGCTACACCTTC. Its translation: CASSARVRAGYGYTF.

This chain joins TRBV4-2 and TRBJ1-2, with D possibly matching TRBD1 (6 bases). The CDR3 spans 16 residues. The germline V gene has CDR1 LGHNA and CDR2 YNFKEQ. Trimming left V 5 bases short and J 7 bases short, with 23 bases between. The CDR3: CASSARDTEYHSGYTF. The CDR3 DNA is TGTGCCAGCAGCGCCCGGGACACCGAGTACCACTCTGGCTACACCTTC.

This chain joins TRBV10-1 and TRBJ2-7, with D perhaps matching TRBD2 (5 bases). Between the trimmed V and J ends, which lost 4 bases and 3 bases, there was a span of 13 bases. Germline V gene data show CDR1 as WNHNN and CDR2 as SYGVQD (reference sequence). The length of the CDR3 is 14 residues. CDR3 in amino acids: CASSALAGFYEQYF. The CDR3 DNA reads as TGCGCCAGCAGTGCATTGGCGGGTTTCTACGAGCAGTACTTC.

This chain uses TRBV19 with TRBJ2-3; no clear D gene. This CDR3 has 13 amino acids. Germline CDR1 and CDR2: LNHDA and SQIVND (reference sequence). Trimming left V 2 bases short and J 7 bases short, with 10 bases between. CDR3 protein: CASSIPAAYTQYF. CDR3 sequence (DNA): TGTGCCAGTAGTATACCGGCGGCTTATACGCAGTATTTT.

The chain recombines TRBV6-4 with TRBJ1-1; D remains unclear. Germline V lookup: CDR1 MRHNA, CDR2 SNTAGT. The CDR3 covers 13 residues. Trimming pared 2 bases from V and 3 bases from J, leaving 7 bases between. The CDR3 coding sequence is TGTGCCAGCAGTGACGTGGCGGACACTGAAGCTTTCTTT. It codes for CASSDVADTEAFF.

The chain couples TRBV6-5 to TRBJ2-7, with 8 bases matching TRBD1. The CDR3 has 14 amino acids. The ends lost 6 bases at V and 4 bases at J; junction bases unmatched: 8. CDR1 is MNHEY, CDR2 SVGAGI, per germline. The CDR3 sequence is CASRSPGQVYEQYF. CDR3 DNA: TGTGCCAGCAGGTCCCCGGGACAGGTATACGAGCAGTACTTC.

V is TRBV3-1 (or the pseudogene TRBV3-2) and J is TRBJ2-2; 12 bases are shared with TRBD2. The CDR3 length is 20 residues. Germline values: CDR1 LGHDT, CDR2 YNNKEL (reference sequence). Trimming took 4 bases from V and 3 from J; bases not matched to a gene: 15. This CDR3 is CASSPLRGASGGAYTGELFF. CDR3 sequence (DNA): TGTGCCAGCAGCCCCCTCAGGGGGGCTAGCGGGGGGGCCTACACCGGGGAGCTGTTTTTT.

The chain uses TRBV5-1 and TRBJ1-3; D ambiguous. The CDR3 sequence is 12 residues long. Germline V CDR1 and CDR2: SGHRS, YFSETQ. Trimming took 3 bases from V and 4 from J, leaving 5 bases between them. The DNA of the CDR3 is TGCGCCAGCAGCTCGACAGGAAACACCATATATTTT. Residues: CASSSTGNTIYF.

This clone was seen a single time. V gene TRBV28 combines with J gene TRBJ2-6; TRBD1 is a possible D gene (6 bases). Germline lookup yields CDR1 MDHEN and CDR2 SYDVKM. CDR3 length: 17 residues. Trimming left V 6 bases short and J 0 bases short, with 15 bases between. CDR3 in DNA: TGTGCCAGCAGGTCTCGGACAGCTTTCTCTGGGGCCAACGTCCTGACTTTC. Encoded protein: CASRSRTAFSGANVLTF.

This rearrangement joins TRBV1 to TRBJ2-7; the table's D call TRBD2 went unverified against the DNA. TRBV1 corresponds to a pseudogene. CDR3 size: 17 residues. CDR3 DNA sequence: TGCACCAGCAGCCAAGCGTGGAGACTGAGTCACTCCTACGAGCAGTACTTC. Translating gives CTSSQAWRLSHSYEQYF.

The V and J genes are TRBV3-1 (or the pseudogene TRBV3-2) and TRBJ1-2; D is undetermined. The CDR3 spans 12 residues. V dropped 0 bases and J dropped 6 bases, with 5 bases sitting between them. The germline CDR1 and CDR2 sequences are LGHDT and YNNKEL (reference sequence). The CDR3 protein is CASSQDRNGYTF. CDR3 bases: TGTGCCAGCAGCCAAGATAGAAATGGCTACACCTTC.